This TCR beta chain is from a study of OX40 agonist ivuxolimab in advanced cancers. For the study at large: Three patients had partial responses: one hepatocellular carcinoma, two cutaneous melanoma.

General study results and limits: At doses 0.1 to 3.0 mg/kg, CD4+ and CD8+ clones expanded.

Libraries were prepared by immunoSEQ multiplex PCR; TCRdb keeps only in-frame clonotypes and omits some of them. Of about 20,000 clones in the sample, about 86% are singletons; the top ten hold approximately 15%. From germline, CDR1 is SNHLY and CDR2 FYNNEI. The V end lost 7 bases, the J end lost 4 bases, and 17 bases lay between the germline ends. CDR3 size: 16 residues. As to this clone: The antigen remains unidentified.

Sequenced material: CD4+ or CD8+ T cells sorted from blood, taken in a trial of the OX40 agonist ivuxolimab. J is TRBJ1-6 and V is TRBV2; maybe TRBD1 (6 bases). This TCR derives from an adult with an advanced solid tumor such as melanoma, head and neck, liver or kidney cancer. The CDR3 region is CASTTGLLTYNSPLHF. The CDR3 bases are TGTGCCAGCACTACAGGGCTTCTTACTTATAATTCACCCCTCCACTTT.